This section outlines one T cell receptor beta chain sequence together with its context. This may come from a read error, since a much larger clone is one base off. The sample belongs to a study of T-cell reconstitution after alpha-beta-depleted transplantation in children. TCRbeta library construction was performed incorporating unique molecular identifiers. TCRdb ran MiXCR on the PCR reads and lists one entry per CDR3 protein. The repertoire holds 200,000 to 250,000 distinct CDR3 sequences, around 12% seen once, with roughly 2.6% in the top ten. V gave up 9 bases and J gave up 4 bases, with 12 bases separating them. The germline V gene has CDR1 MDHEN and CDR2 SYDVKM. The CDR3 extends over 13 amino acids.

The TCR originated in a human donor who donated a stem cell graft to a child with acute lymphoblastic leukemia. The rearrangement joins TRBV28 to TRBJ2-2, with D maybe TRBD2 (6 bases). The sequences come from PBMCs from the stem cell graft donor, collected from the stem cell graft. Here the CDR3 DNA reads TGTGCCAGGAGTGTAGCGGTCACCGGGGAGCTGTTTTTT. Protein sequence: CARSVAVTGELFF.